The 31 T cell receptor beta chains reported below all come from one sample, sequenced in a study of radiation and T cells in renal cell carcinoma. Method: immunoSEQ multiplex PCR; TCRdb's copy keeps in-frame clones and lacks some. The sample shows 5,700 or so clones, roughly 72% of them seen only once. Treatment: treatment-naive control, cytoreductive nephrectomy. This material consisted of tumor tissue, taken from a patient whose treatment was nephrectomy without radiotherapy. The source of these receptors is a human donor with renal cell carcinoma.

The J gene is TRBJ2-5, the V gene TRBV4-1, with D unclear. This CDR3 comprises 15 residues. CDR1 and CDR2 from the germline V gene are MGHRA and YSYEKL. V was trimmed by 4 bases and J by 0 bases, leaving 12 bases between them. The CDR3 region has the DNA TGCGCCAGCAGCCGAATACAGAGCGACCAAGAGACCCAGTACTTC. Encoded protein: CASSRIQSDQETQYF.

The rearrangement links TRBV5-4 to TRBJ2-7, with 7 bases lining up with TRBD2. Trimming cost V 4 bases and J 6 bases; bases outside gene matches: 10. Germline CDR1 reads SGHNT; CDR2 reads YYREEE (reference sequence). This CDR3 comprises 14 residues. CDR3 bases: TGTGCCAGCAGCGATCCTAGCGGAAACAGCGAGCAGTACTTC. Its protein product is CASSDPSGNSEQYF.

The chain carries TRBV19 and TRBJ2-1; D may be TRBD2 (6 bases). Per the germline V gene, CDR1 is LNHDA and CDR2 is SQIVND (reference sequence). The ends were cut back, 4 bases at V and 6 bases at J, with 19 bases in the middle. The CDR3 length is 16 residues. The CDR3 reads CASSRRGSGGINEQFF. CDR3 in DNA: TGTGCCAGTAGTAGGCGGGGTAGTGGGGGAATCAATGAGCAGTTCTTC.

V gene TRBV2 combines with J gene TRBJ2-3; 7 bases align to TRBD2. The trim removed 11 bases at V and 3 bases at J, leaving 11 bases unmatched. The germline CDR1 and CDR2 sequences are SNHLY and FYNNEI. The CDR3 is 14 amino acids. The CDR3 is CASKTGLDTDTQYF. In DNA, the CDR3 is TGTGCCTCTAAAACAGGACTAGATACAGATACGCAGTATTTT.

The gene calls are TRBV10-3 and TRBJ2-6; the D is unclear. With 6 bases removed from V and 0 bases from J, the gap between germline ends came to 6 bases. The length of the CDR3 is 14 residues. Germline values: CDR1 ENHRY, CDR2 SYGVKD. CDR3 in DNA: TGTGCCATCAGCCTGGACTCTGGGGCCAACGTCCTGACTTTC. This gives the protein CAISLDSGANVLTF.

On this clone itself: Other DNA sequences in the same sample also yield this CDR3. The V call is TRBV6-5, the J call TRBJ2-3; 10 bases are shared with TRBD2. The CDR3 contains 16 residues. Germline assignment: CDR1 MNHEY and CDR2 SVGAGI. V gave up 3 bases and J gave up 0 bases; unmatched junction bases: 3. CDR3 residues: CASSYSGRTSTDTQYF. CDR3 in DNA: TGTGCCAGCAGTTATAGCGGGAGGACTAGCACAGATACGCAGTATTTT.

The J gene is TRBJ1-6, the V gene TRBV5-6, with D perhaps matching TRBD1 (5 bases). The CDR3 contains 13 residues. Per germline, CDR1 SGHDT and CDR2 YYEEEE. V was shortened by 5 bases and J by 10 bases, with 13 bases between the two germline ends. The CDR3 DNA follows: TGTGCCAGCAGGGGGGAGTCGGGATCACCCCTCCACTTT. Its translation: CASRGESGSPLHF.

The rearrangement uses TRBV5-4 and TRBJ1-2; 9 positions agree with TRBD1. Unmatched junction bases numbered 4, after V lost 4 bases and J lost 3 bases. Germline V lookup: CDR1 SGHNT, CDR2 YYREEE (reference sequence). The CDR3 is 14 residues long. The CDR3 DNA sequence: TGTGCCAGCAGCCCGCGGGACAGGGACTATGGCTACACCTTC. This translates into CASSPRDRDYGYTF.

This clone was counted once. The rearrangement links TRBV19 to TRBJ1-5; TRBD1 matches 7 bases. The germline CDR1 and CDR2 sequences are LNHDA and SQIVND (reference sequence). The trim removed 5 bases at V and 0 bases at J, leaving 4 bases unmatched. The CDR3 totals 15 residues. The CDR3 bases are TGTGCCAGTAGTGAGGGACAGAGTAGCAATCAGCCCCAGCATTTT. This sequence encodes CASSEGQSSNQPQHF.

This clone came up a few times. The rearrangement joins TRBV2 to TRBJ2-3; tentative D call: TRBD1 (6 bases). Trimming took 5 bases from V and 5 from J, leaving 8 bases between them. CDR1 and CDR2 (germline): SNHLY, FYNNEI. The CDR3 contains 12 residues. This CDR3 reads CASSRDIDTQYF. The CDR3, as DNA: TGTGCCAGCAGTAGGGACATAGATACGCAGTATTTT.

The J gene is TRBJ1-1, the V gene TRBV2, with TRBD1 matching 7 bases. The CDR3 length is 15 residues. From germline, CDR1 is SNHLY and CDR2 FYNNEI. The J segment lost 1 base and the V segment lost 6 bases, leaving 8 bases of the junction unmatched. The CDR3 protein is CASSWGGTANTEAFF. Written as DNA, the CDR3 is TGTGCCAGCAGCTGGGGCGGGACAGCGAACACTGAAGCTTTCTTT.

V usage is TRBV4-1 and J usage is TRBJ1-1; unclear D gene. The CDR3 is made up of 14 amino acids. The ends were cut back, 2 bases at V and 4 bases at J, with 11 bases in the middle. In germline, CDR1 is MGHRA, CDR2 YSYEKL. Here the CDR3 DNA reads TGCGCCAGCAGCCAACCGGGGAGTGCCACTGAAGCTTTCTTT. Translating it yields CASSQPGSATEAFF.

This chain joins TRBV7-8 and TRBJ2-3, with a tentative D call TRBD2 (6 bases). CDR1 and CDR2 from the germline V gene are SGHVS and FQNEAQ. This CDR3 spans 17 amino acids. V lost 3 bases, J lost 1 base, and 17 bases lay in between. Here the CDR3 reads CASSLAEGLSGTDTQYF. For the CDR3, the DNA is TGTGCCAGCAGCTTGGCCGAGGGACTCTCGGGCACAGATACGCAGTATTTT.

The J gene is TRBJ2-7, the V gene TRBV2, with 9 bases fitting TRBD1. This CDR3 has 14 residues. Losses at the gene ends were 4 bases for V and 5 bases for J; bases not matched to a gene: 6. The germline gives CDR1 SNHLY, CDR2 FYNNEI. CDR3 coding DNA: TGTGCCAGCAGTGTCGAACAGGGGGCAGACGAGCAGTACTTC. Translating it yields CASSVEQGADEQYF.

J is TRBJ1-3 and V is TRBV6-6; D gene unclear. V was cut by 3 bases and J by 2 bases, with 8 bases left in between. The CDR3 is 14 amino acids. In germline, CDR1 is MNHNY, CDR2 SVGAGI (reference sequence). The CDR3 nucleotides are TGTGCCAGCAGTTATTTGACTGCTGGAAACACCATATATTTT. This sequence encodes CASSYLTAGNTIYF.

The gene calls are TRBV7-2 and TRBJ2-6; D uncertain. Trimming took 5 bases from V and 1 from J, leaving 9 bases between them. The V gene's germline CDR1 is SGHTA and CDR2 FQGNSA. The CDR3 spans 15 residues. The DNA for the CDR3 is TGTGCCAGCAGCATACAAGGATCTGGGGCCAACGTCCTGACTTTC. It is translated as CASSIQGSGANVLTF. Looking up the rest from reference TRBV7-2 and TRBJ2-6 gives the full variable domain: GAGVSQSPSNKVTEKGKDVELRCDPISGHTALYWYRQSLGQGLEFLIYFQGNSAPDKSGLPSDRFSAERTGGSVSTLTIQRTQQEDSAVYLCASSIQGSGANVLTFGAGSRLTVL.

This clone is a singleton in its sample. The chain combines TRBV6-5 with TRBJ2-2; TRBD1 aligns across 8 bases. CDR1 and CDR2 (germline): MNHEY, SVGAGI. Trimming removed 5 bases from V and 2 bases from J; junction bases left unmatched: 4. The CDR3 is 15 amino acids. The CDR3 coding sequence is TGTGCCAGCAGTGCGGGACAGGACAACACCGGGGAGCTGTTTTTT. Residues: CASSAGQDNTGELFF.

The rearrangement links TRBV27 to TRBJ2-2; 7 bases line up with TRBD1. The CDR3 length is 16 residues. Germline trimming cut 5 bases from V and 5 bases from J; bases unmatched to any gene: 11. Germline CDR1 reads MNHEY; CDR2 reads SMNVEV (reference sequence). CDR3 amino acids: CASSLRQGRKTGELFF. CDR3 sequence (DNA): TGTGCCAGCAGTCTCCGACAGGGTCGGAAGACCGGGGAGCTGTTTTTT.

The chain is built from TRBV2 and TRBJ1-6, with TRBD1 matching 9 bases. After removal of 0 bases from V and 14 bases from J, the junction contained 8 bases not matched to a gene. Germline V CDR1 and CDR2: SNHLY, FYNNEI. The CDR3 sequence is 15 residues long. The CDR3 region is CASSEARDRVQSLHF. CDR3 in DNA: TGTGCCAGCAGTGAAGCGCGGGACAGGGTTCAATCCCTCCACTTT.

The CDR3 is CASSRTEGNQPQHF. DNA of the CDR3: TGTGCCAGCAGTCGGACAGAGGGCAATCAGCCCCAGCATTTT. V gene TRBV28 combines with J gene TRBJ1-5, with D possibly being TRBD1 (6 bases). Germline values: CDR1 MDHEN, CDR2 SYDVKM. This CDR3 region has 14 residues. V shed 5 bases and J shed 2 bases, with 10 bases lying between them.

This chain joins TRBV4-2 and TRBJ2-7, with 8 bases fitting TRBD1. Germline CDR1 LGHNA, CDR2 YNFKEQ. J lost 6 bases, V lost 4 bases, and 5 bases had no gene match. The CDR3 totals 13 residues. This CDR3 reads CASSLATGGEQYF. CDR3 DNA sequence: TGTGCCAGCAGCCTAGCCACAGGGGGCGAGCAGTACTTC.

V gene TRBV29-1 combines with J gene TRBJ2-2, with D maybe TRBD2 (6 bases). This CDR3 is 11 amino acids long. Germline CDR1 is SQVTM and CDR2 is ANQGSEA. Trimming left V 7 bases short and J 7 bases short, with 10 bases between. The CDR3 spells CSATSSGELFF. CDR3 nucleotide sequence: TGCAGCGCTACTAGCAGCGGGGAGCTGTTTTTT.

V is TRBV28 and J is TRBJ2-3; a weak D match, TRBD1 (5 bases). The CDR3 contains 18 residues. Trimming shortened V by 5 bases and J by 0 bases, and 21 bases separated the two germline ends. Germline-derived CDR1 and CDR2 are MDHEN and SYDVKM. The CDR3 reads CASSPVFIDSSSTDTQYF. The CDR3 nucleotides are TGTGCCAGCAGTCCTGTGTTTATTGACAGTTCGAGCACAGATACGCAGTATTTT.

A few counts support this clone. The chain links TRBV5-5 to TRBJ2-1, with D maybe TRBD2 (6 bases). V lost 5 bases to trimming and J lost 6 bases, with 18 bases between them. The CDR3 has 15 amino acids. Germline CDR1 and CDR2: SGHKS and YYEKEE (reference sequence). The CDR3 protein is CASSGRERWANEQFF. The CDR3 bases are TGTGCCAGCAGTGGGCGGGAAAGGTGGGCCAATGAGCAGTTCTTC.

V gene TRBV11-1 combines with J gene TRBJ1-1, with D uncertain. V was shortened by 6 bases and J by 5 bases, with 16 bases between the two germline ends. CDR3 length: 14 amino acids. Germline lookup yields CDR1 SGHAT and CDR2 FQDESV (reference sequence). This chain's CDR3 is CASSSGRPETEAFF. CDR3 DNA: TGTGCCAGCAGTTCGGGCAGGCCGGAGACTGAAGCTTTCTTT.

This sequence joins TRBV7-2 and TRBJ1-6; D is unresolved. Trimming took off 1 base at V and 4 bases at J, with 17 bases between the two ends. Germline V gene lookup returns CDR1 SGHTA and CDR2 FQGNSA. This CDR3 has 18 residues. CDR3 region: CASSLGGMREVYNSPLHF. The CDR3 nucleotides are TGTGCCAGCAGCTTAGGGGGAATGAGGGAGGTTTATAATTCACCCCTCCACTTT.

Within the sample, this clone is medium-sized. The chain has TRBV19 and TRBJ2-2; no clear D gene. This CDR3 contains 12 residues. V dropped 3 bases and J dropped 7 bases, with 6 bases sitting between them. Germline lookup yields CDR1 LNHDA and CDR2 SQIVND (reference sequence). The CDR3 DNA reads TGTGCCAGTAGTATCAATGACGGGGAGCTGTTTTTT. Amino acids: CASSINDGELFF.

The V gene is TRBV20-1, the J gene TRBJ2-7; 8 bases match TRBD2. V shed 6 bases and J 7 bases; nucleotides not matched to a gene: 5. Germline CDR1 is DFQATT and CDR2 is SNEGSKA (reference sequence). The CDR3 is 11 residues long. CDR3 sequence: CSAPRGEEQYF. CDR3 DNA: TGCAGTGCCCCGCGGGGGGAAGAGCAGTACTTC.

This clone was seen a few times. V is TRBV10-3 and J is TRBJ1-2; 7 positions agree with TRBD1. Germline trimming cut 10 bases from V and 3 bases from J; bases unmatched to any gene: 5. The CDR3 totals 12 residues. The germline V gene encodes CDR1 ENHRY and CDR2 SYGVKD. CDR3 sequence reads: CANRDRDYGYTF. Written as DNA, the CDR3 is TGTGCCAATCGAGACAGGGACTATGGCTACACCTTC.

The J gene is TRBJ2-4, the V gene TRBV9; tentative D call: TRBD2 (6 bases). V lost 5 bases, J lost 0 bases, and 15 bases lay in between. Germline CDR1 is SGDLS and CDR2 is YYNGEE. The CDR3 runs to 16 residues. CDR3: CASSAAGGLAKNIQYF. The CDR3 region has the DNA TGTGCCAGCAGTGCCGCCGGGGGATTAGCCAAAAACATTCAGTACTTC.

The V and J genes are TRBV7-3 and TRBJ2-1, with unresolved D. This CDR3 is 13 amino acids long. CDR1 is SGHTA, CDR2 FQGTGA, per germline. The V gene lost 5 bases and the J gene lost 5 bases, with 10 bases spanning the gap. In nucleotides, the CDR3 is TGTGCCAGCAGCCTGGGGAAAAACAATGAGCAGTTCTTC. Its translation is CASSLGKNNEQFF. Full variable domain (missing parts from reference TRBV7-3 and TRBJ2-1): GAGVSQTPSNKVTEKGKYVELRCDPISGHTALYWYRQSLGQGPEFLIYFQGTGAADDSGLPNDRFFAVRPEGSVSTLKIQRTERGDSAVYLCASSLGKNNEQFFGPGTRLTVL.